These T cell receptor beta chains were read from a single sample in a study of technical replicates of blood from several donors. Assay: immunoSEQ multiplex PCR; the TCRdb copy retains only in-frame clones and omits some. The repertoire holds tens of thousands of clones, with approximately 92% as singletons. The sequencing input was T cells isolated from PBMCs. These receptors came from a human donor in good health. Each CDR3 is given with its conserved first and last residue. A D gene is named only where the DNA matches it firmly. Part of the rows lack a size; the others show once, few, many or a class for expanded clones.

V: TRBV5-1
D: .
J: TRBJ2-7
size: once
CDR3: CASRLAVSYEQYF
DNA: TGCGCCAGCAGGTTAGCGGTGTCCTACGAGCAGTACTTC

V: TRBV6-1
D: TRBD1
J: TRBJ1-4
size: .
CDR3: CASSGTGGKLFF
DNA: TGTGCCAGCAGTGGGACAGGGGGAAAACTGTTTTTT

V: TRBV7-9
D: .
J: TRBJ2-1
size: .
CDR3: CASVRNEQFF
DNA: TGTGCCAGCGTCCGCAATGAGCAGTTCTTC

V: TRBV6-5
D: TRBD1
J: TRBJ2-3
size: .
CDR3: CASAGTASTDTQYF
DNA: TGTGCCAGCGCTGGGACAGCTAGCACAGATACGCAGTATTTT

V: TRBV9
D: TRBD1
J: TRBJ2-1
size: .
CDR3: CASSVPDRGDDEQFF
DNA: TGTGCCAGCAGCGTACCAGACAGGGGGGACGATGAGCAGTTCTTC

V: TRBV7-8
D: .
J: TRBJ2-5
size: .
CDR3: CASTYRRQETQYF
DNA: TGTGCCAGCACCTACAGAAGGCAAGAGACCCAGTACTTC

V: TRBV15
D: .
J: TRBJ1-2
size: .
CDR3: CATSRDYTGVYGYTF
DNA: TGTGCCACCAGCAGAGATTACACAGGAGTTTATGGCTACACCTTC

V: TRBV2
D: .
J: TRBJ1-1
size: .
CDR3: CASSDWDTMNTEAFF
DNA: TGTGCCAGCAGTGACTGGGACACCATGAACACTGAAGCTTTCTTT

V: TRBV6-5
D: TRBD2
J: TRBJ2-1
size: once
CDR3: CASSLGGEPEQFF
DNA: TGTGCCAGCAGTTTGGGGGGGGAACCTGAGCAGTTCTTC

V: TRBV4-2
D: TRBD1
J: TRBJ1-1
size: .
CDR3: CASSPWDSLSNTEAFF
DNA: TGTGCCAGCAGCCCATGGGACAGTCTCTCAAACACTGAAGCTTTCTTT

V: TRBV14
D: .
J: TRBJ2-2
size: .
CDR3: CASSQDTVYTGELFF
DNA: TGTGCCAGCAGCCAAGACACAGTCTACACCGGGGAGCTGTTTTTT

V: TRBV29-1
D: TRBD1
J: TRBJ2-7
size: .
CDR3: CSAVDRGLKWEQYF
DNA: TGCAGCGCAGTAGACAGGGGCCTTAAGTGGGAGCAGTACTTC

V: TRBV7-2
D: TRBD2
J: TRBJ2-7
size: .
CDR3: CASSPPAGGSSYEQYF
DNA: TGTGCCAGCAGCCCACCGGCGGGGGGGTCGTCCTACGAGCAGTACTTC

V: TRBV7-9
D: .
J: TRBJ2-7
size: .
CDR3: CASSLDSAGASYEQYF
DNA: TGTGCCAGCAGCTTAGATTCTGCGGGGGCCTCCTACGAGCAGTACTTC

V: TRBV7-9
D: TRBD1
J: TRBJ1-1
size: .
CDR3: CASSPRQGAEAFF
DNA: TGTGCCAGCAGCCCCAGACAGGGGGCTGAAGCTTTCTTT

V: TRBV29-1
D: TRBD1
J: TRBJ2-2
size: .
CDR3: CSAGTGDKDGELFF
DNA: TGCAGCGCCGGGACAGGGGATAAGGACGGGGAGCTGTTTTTT

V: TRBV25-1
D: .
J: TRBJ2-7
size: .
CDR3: CASSSGEQYF
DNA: TGTGCCAGCAGTTCCGGGGAGCAGTACTTC

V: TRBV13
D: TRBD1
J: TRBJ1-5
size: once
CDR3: CASSLGRGTDQPQHF
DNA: TGTGCCAGCAGCTTAGGCCGGGGGACAGATCAGCCCCAGCATTTT

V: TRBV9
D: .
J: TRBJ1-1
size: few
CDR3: CASSQEGGNTEAFF
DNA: TGTGCCAGCAGCCAAGAGGGAGGGAACACTGAAGCTTTCTTT

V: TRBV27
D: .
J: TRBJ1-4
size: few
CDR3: CASSLEQAKRKLFF
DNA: TGTGCCAGCAGTTTAGAACAGGCTAAGAGGAAACTGTTTTTT

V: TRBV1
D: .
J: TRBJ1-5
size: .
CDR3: CTSSQDRNSYQPQHF
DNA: TGCACCAGCAGCCAAGATCGTAACAGTTATCAGCCCCAGCATTTT

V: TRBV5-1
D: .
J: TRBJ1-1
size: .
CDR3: CASSLVGALNTEAFF
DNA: TGCGCCAGCAGCTTGGTAGGAGCTTTGAACACTGAAGCTTTCTTT

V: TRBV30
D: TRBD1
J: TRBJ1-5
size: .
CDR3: CAWSIGQENQPQHF
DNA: TGTGCCTGGAGTATAGGACAGGAGAATCAGCCCCAGCATTTT

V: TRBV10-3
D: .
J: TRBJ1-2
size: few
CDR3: CAISEPRQPYGYTF
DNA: TGTGCCATCAGTGAGCCGCGACAGCCCTATGGCTACACCTTC

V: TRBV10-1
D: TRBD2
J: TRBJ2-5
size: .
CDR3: CASSEGLGSSGRSETQYF
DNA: TGCGCCAGCAGTGAGGGGCTGGGAAGTAGCGGGAGATCAGAGACCCAGTACTTC

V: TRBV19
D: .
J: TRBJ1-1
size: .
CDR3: CASYGQTLQAFF
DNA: TGTGCCAGTTACGGACAGACCCTCCAAGCTTTCTTT

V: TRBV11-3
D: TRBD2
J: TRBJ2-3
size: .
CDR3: CASSLGTSGSTDTQYF
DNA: TGTGCCAGCAGCTTAGGGACTAGCGGGAGCACAGATACGCAGTATTTT

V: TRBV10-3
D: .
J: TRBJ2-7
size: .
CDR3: CAISELRPYEQYF
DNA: TGTGCCATCAGTGAGCTGAGGCCTTACGAGCAGTACTTC

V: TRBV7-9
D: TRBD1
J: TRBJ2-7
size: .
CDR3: CASSLGTGSYEQYF
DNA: TGTGCCAGCAGCTTAGGGACAGGGTCCTACGAGCAGTACTTC

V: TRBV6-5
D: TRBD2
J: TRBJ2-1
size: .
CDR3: CASSLAAYNEQFF
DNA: TGTGCCAGCAGTCTAGCGGCCTACAATGAGCAGTTCTTC